This entry is about one TCR beta chain. These data are taken from a study of blood T cell repertoires in COVID-19. Across the whole study: T cells, B-cell-depleted T cells, or PBMCs supplied cDNA or gDNA.

Cohorts were assigned according to the clinical history that participants reported. Original processing methods: Estimates of nucleated cell counts were drawn from the amplification of reference gene primers. The data were produced by immunoSEQ multiplex PCR, yet TCRdb's version contains in-frame clones alone and is incomplete. Clone size and the V and J calls come from that table; the DNA yielded D and trimming. Of roughly 200,000 clones listed, 88% are singletons. Sequences were obtained from PBMCs or T cells enriched from blood (not recorded which). The receptor comes from a woman aged 25-40 years who had recovered from COVID-19.

This CDR3 reads CASSFDRENEKLFF. The CDR3 nucleotides are TGTGCCAGCAGCTTCGACAGAGAAAATGAAAAACTGTTTTTT. V usage is TRBV7-2 and J usage is TRBJ1-4; D possibly corresponds to TRBD1 (5 bases). The CDR3 loop spans 14 amino acids. The germline V and J ends were trimmed by 3 bases and 5 bases, with 10 bases remaining between them. Germline V gene lookup returns CDR1 SGHTA and CDR2 FQGNSA.